These 29 T cell receptor beta chains were sequenced from one sample in a study of monozygotic twins with cystic fibrosis. Sequencing was performed with immunoSEQ multiplex PCR; in TCRdb, only in-frame clones are kept and a portion is missing. The sample includes tens of thousands of clones, about 92% of them seen just once. The source material was blood. Receptor source: a girl aged 2 to 10 with cystic fibrosis.

The chain joins TRBV27 to TRBJ2-7; 7 nucleotides match TRBD1. With V trimmed by 3 bases and J by 2 bases, 10 bases remained unmatched. This CDR3 comprises 16 residues. Germline CDR1 is MNHEY and CDR2 is SMNVEV (reference sequence). The DNA of the CDR3 is TGTGCCAGCAGTTTTCGGGATCGACAGGGCCCCTACGAGCAGTACTTC. Its translation is CASSFRDRQGPYEQYF.

V usage is TRBV6-5 and J usage is TRBJ2-2; D call uncertain. Germline lookup yields CDR1 MNHEY and CDR2 SVGAGI. The CDR3 has 12 amino acids. The ends were cut back, 4 bases at V and 7 bases at J, with 7 bases in the middle. The CDR3 here is CASSLRGGELFF. Written as DNA, the CDR3 is TGTGCCAGCAGTTTAAGAGGCGGGGAGCTGTTTTTT.

This chain connects TRBV11-2 to TRBJ2-7, with 7 bases that match TRBD1. This CDR3 region has 14 residues. In germline, CDR1 is SGHAT, CDR2 FQNNGV. V shed 5 bases, J shed 6 bases, and the junction held 10 bases outside the gene matches. Here the CDR3 DNA reads TGTGCCAGCAGCCACCGACAGGGTCGGGGCGAGCAGTACTTC. Protein product: CASSHRQGRGEQYF.

The chain is built from TRBV29-1 and TRBJ2-3; no definite D call. V was clipped by 7 bases and J by 0 bases, with 8 bases between them. The CDR3 totals 12 residues. The V gene's germline CDR1 is SQVTM and CDR2 ANQGSEA. The CDR3 here is CSAEVSTDTQYF. DNA of the CDR3: TGCAGCGCCGAAGTCAGCACAGATACGCAGTATTTT.

The genes are TRBV30 and TRBJ2-5, with TRBD1 as a possible D gene (5 bases). Between the trimmed V and J ends, which lost 8 bases and 5 bases, there was a span of 21 bases. This CDR3 has 14 amino acids. Germline-derived CDR1 and CDR2 are GTSNPN and SVGIG (reference sequence). The CDR3 coding sequence is TGTGCCGGGGCTAGGGGTGGATATGAGGAGACCCAGTACTTC. Translating gives CAGARGGYEETQYF.

The chain has TRBV27 and TRBJ2-7; D may be TRBD1 or TRBD2 (6 bases each). Trimming took off 4 bases at V and 11 bases at J, with 21 bases between the two ends. Germline lookup yields CDR1 MNHEY and CDR2 SMNVEV (reference sequence). This CDR3 is 14 amino acids long. DNA of the CDR3: TGTGCCAGCAGTTCTCTCCTCTCCGGGGGCGGGAAGTACTTC. This sequence encodes CASSSLLSGGGKYF.

The J gene is TRBJ2-7, the V gene TRBV20-1; D gene uncertain. V lost 5 bases and J lost 6, with 8 bases in between. This CDR3 has 10 residues. The germline gives CDR1 DFQATT, CDR2 SNEGSKA (reference sequence). CDR3 bases: TGCAGTGCTTTGACTGGCGAGCAGTACTTC. Its translation: CSALTGEQYF.

The gene calls are TRBV5-1 and TRBJ1-2, with 7 bases aligning to TRBD1. Germline CDR1 reads SGHRS; CDR2 reads YFSETQ. The CDR3 is 13 residues long. V trimming: 1 base; J trimming: 6 bases; junction bases outside the gene matches: 3. CDR3 sequence reads: CASSLTGEHGYTF. As DNA, the CDR3 is TGCGCCAGCAGCTTGACAGGGGAGCATGGCTACACCTTC.

The gene calls are TRBV30 and TRBJ2-1; D ambiguous. The V gene's germline CDR1 is GTSNPN and CDR2 SVGIG (reference sequence). V lost 1 base and J lost 9, with 4 bases in between. The CDR3 has 10 amino acids. In DNA form, the CDR3 reads TGTGCCTGGAGTGGGAGTGAGCAGTTCTTC. Protein sequence: CAWSGSEQFF.

This clone was counted a single time. This chain joins TRBV27 and TRBJ2-1, with 8 nucleotides matching TRBD2. Germline assignment: CDR1 MNHEY and CDR2 SMNVEV (reference sequence). V lost 5 bases, J lost 9 bases, and 12 bases stayed unmatched. The CDR3 length is 15 residues. CDR3 in amino acids: CASSPLTGGPGEQFF. CDR3 in DNA: TGTGCCAGCAGTCCCTTAACGGGAGGGCCTGGTGAGCAGTTCTTC.

The chain uses TRBV19 and TRBJ2-2; no clear D. CDR1 is LNHDA, CDR2 SQIVND, per germline (reference sequence). The CDR3 spans 13 residues. The V and J ends lost 4 bases and 2 bases respectively, with 5 bases between them. The CDR3 DNA reads TGTGCCAGTAGTAGACCCAACACCGGGGAGCTGTTTTTT. Translated: CASSRPNTGELFF. Based on the CDR3 plus reference TRBV19 and TRBJ2-2, the full variable domain is DGGITQSPKYLFRKEGQNVTLSCEQNLNHDAMYWYRQDPGQGLRLIYYSQIVNDFQKGDIAEGYSVSREKKESFPLTVTSAQKNPTAFYLCASSRPNTGELFFGEGSRLTVL.

V and J are TRBV6-5 and TRBJ1-1; D unclear. This CDR3 has 12 residues. Trimming took off 6 bases at V and 7 bases at J, with 12 bases between the two ends. Germline assignment: CDR1 MNHEY and CDR2 SVGAGI. DNA for the CDR3: TGTGCCAGCAGGACCCCCGGCCATGAAGCTTTCTTT. The encoded protein is CASRTPGHEAFF.

CDR3 in amino acids: CASTKPNTGELFF. CDR3 in DNA: TGTGCCAGTACAAAGCCGAACACCGGGGAGCTGTTTTTT. The V call is TRBV19, the J call TRBJ2-2, with D uncertain. CDR1 and CDR2 from the germline V gene are LNHDA and SQIVND (reference sequence). V gave up 7 bases and J gave up 0 bases, with 6 bases separating them. The CDR3 is 13 amino acids.

The rearrangement uses TRBV4-2 and TRBJ1-2; D remains ambiguous. The ends were cut back, 0 bases at V and 0 bases at J, with 11 bases in the middle. The CDR3 extends over 16 amino acids. Germline V lookup: CDR1 LGHNA, CDR2 YNFKEQ. CDR3 in amino acids: CASSQEGSRSNYGYTF. CDR3 coding DNA: TGTGCCAGCAGCCAAGAGGGCAGCCGTTCTAACTATGGCTACACCTTC.

The rearrangement links TRBV5-1 to TRBJ2-5; perhaps TRBD1 as D (5 bases). V was shortened by 1 base and J by 1 base, with 8 bases between the two germline ends. The germline V gene has CDR1 SGHRS and CDR2 YFSETQ. This CDR3 has 14 residues. The CDR3 sequence is CASSLSGFQETQYF. DNA for the CDR3: TGCGCCAGCAGCTTGTCAGGGTTCCAAGAGACCCAGTACTTC.

In this sample, this clone turned up once. This chain joins TRBV9 and TRBJ2-2, with D possibly being TRBD2 (5 bases). V gave up 3 bases and J gave up 5 bases, with 14 bases separating them. The CDR3 covers 15 residues. Germline V gene data show CDR1 as SGDLS and CDR2 as YYNGEE. In nucleotides, the CDR3 is TGTGCCAGCAGCGCTGCAACTCGGGGTACCGGGGAGCTGTTTTTT. It codes for CASSAATRGTGELFF. The full variable domain, its missing parts supplied by reference TRBV9 and TRBJ2-2, is DSGVTQTPKHLITATGQRVTLRCSPRSGDLSVYWYQQSLDQGLQFLIQYYNGEERAKGNILERFSAQQFPDLHSELNLSSLELGDSALYFCASSAATRGTGELFFGEGSRLTVL.

This clone has a single count. The chain carries TRBV4-3 and TRBJ2-1; D possibly corresponds to TRBD2 (5 bases). V lost 4 bases, J lost 8 bases, and 18 bases lay in between. The length of the CDR3 is 15 residues. CDR1 and CDR2 (germline): LGHNA, YSLEER. CDR3 loop: CASSPHGLEEDEQFF. CDR3 bases: TGCGCCAGCAGCCCACACGGCCTAGAGGAGGATGAGCAGTTCTTC.

This chain uses TRBV30 with TRBJ2-7; a weak D match, TRBD2 (6 bases). From germline, CDR1 is GTSNPN and CDR2 SVGIG (reference sequence). This CDR3 has 12 residues. Trimming removed 1 base at V and 5 bases at J, with 9 bases between. CDR3 coding DNA: TGTGCCTGGAGTGAAATAGCGGACGAGCAGTACTTC. It translates to CAWSEIADEQYF.

The CDR3 DNA reads as TGTGCCAGCAGCTTAAGCTCACAAGGACACGAGCAGTACTTC. Translation: CASSLSSQGHEQYF. The chain combines TRBV7-9 with TRBJ2-7, with no clear D. Per the germline V gene, CDR1 is SEHNR and CDR2 is FQNEAQ (reference sequence). The CDR3 is 14 residues long. With 2 bases removed from V and 5 bases from J, the gap between germline ends came to 13 bases.

The chain is built from TRBV7-9 and TRBJ2-5; D gene uncertain. Germline CDR1 and CDR2: SEHNR and FQNEAQ (reference sequence). Trimming pared 1 base from V and 4 bases from J, leaving 10 bases between. CDR3 length: 14 residues. CDR3 residues: CASSLVTARETQYF. CDR3 DNA sequence: TGTGCCAGCAGCTTAGTCACAGCCCGAGAGACCCAGTACTTC.

The chain employs TRBV18 and TRBJ2-6, with TRBD1 identical over 7 bases. Germline V gene sequence: CDR1 KGHSH, CDR2 LQKENI. Germline trimming cut 3 bases from V and 0 bases from J; bases unmatched to any gene: 2. The CDR3 spans 16 residues. CDR3 nucleotides: TGTGCCAGCTCACCCTGGGACAGCTCTGGGGCCAACGTCCTGACTTTC. Translation gives CASSPWDSSGANVLTF.

J is TRBJ2-7 and V is TRBV18, with 14 bases fitting TRBD2. The J segment lost 2 bases and the V segment lost 6 bases, leaving 3 bases of the junction unmatched. The CDR3 sequence is 15 residues long. Germline V lookup: CDR1 KGHSH, CDR2 LQKENI. CDR3 in DNA: TGTGCCAGCTCCCAGGGACTAGCGGGGGCCTACGAGCAGTACTTC. Its translation is CASSQGLAGAYEQYF.

J is TRBJ1-4 and V is TRBV4-3; 9 bases are a match to TRBD1. The CDR3 runs 17 residues. CDR1 LGHNA and CDR2 YSLEER come from the germline V gene. Germline trimming cut 0 bases from V and 5 bases from J; bases unmatched to any gene: 7. The chain's CDR3 is CASSQDFRDRVNEKLFF. CDR3 coding DNA: TGCGCCAGCAGCCAAGATTTTCGGGACAGGGTCAATGAAAAACTGTTTTTT.

The chain couples TRBV15 to TRBJ2-5; no reliable D call. The CDR3 extends over 13 amino acids. Germline CDR1 reads LNHNV; CDR2 reads YYDKDF (reference sequence). V shed 4 bases and J shed 1 base, with 7 bases lying between them. The CDR3 spells CATSMRPQETQYF. DNA of the CDR3: TGTGCCACCAGCATGAGGCCCCAAGAGACCCAGTACTTC.

This clone has only one observation. The chain is built from TRBV30 and TRBJ1-1, with D unclear. Looked up from germline, CDR1 is GTSNPN and CDR2 is SVGIG (reference sequence). V shed 3 bases and J shed 5 bases, with 7 bases lying between them. The CDR3 is 11 residues long. The CDR3 is CAWSGRTEAFF. The CDR3 region has the DNA TGTGCCTGGAGCGGTAGGACTGAAGCTTTCTTT.

The CDR3 DNA follows: TGTGCCTCGACTACGCGGGGGAGGGGAGGTGATCAGCCCCAGCATTTT. Residues: CASTTRGRGGDQPQHF. The chain employs TRBV19 and TRBJ1-5; the D gene is possibly TRBD1 (5 bases). CDR1 is LNHDA and CDR2 is SQIVND in the germline V gene (reference sequence). With 11 bases removed from V and 5 bases from J, the gap between germline ends came to 25 bases. The CDR3 totals 16 residues.

The CDR3 protein is CATSRGPSAGATRETQYF. As DNA, the CDR3 is TGTGCCACCAGCAGAGGACCTTCTGCAGGGGCTACCAGGGAGACCCAGTACTTC. The J gene is TRBJ2-5, the V gene TRBV15; weak D call: TRBD1 (6 bases). CDR1 and CDR2 (germline): LNHNV, YYDKDF (reference sequence). This CDR3 region has 18 residues. The V gene lost 1 base and the J gene lost 5 bases, with 23 bases spanning the gap.

CDR3: CASSYSGESNGYTF. In DNA, the CDR3 is TGTGCCAGCAGTTACTCGGGAGAATCAAATGGCTACACCTTC. The chain joins TRBV6-6 to TRBJ1-2, with unresolved D. V gave up 0 bases and J gave up 6 bases, with 11 bases separating them. From germline, CDR1 is MNHNY and CDR2 SVGAGI (reference sequence). The CDR3 sequence is 14 residues long.

CDR3 in amino acids: CASSPTNRAGANVLTF. The CDR3 nucleotides are TGTGCCAGCAGCCCGACCAACAGGGCTGGGGCCAACGTCCTGACTTTC. This chain joins TRBV6-6 and TRBJ2-6, with D possibly TRBD1 on 6 matching bases. The CDR3 loop spans 16 amino acids. Germline-derived CDR1 and CDR2 are MNHNY and SVGAGI (reference sequence). The V gene lost 6 bases and the J gene lost 2 bases, with 14 bases spanning the gap.